Sequencing of this TCR beta chain was carried out in a study of post-analysis software for immune sequencing data. Study-wide results and limits: The five TRBV segments detected at higher frequency in patients than in controls included TRBV5-6, TRBV5-1 and TRBV20-1. Comparison with controls showed significantly lower normalized Chao1 diversity in multiple sclerosis patients. Samples from one preparation batch, clustered by F measure, grouped strongly together.

The V and J ends lost 0 bases and 8 bases respectively, with 7 bases between them. The length of the CDR3 is 13 residues. Germline V lookup: CDR1 LNHNV, CDR2 YYDKDF (reference sequence). Comments on this clonotype: Antigen specificity is unknown.

The TCR beta cDNA libraries carried unique molecular identifiers. From the PCR reads, TCRdb called clonotypes with MiXCR, one entry per CDR3 protein. The sample has approximately 360,000 distinct CDR3 sequences; less than 40% are singletons. This receptor was identified in a girl aged 10 to 17 with multiple sclerosis. The sequencing input was blood. The chain carries TRBV15 and TRBJ1-4; no firm D call. The CDR3 here is CATSRDGIEKLFF. DNA for the CDR3: TGTGCCACCAGCAGAGATGGGATCGAAAAACTGTTTTTT.